This T cell receptor (beta chain) was recorded in a study of T cells in Graves' hyperthyroidism and ophthalmopathy. Findings and caveats of the study: A 13 V-J signature model discriminated ophthalmopathy versus stable hyperthyroidism.

TCR beta CDR3 sequences were amplified from RNA transcripts. The HTBI primer set was used in a first-round RT-PCR of the TCR CDR3. Via MiXCR, TCRdb re-called the multiplex PCR reads, giving one row per CDR3 protein. The table includes under 450,000 distinct CDR3 sequences, 15% to 18% detected once. This clonotype appeared a few times. Its target is not known. The germline gives CDR1 MNHEY, CDR2 SVGAGI. Between the trimmed V and J ends, which lost 2 bases and 5 bases, there was a span of 10 bases. The CDR3 consists of 14 residues. The source material was blood. This chain uses TRBV6-5 with TRBJ2-1; possible D gene TRBD1, 5 bases. This TCR came from a woman between 18 and 29 years old with Graves' hyperthyroidism. This chain's CDR3 is CASSYQGGNNEQFF. The CDR3 DNA follows: TGTGCCAGCAGTTACCAGGGTGGGAACAATGAGCAGTTCTTC.